The 26 T cell receptor beta chains given below trace back to one sample, sequenced in a study of T cells after yellow fever vaccination. TCRdb called the 5' RACE reads again in MiXCR, with one record for every CDR3 protein. This table has approximately 85,000 distinct CDR3 sequences, about an eighth appearing once. Sample: CD8+ T cells not binding an NS4B(214-222) dextramer, sorted from PBMCs, taken about 20 days after the first yellow fever vaccination. These receptors originate from a man younger than 30 who received the YFV17D yellow fever vaccine.

This clonotype came up a few times. J is TRBJ2-1 and V is TRBV7-9; D gene uncertain. The V gene's germline CDR1 is SEHNR and CDR2 FQNEAQ (reference sequence). The CDR3 consists of 14 residues. V was pared by 7 bases and J by 3 bases, with 13 bases between. CDR3 amino acids: CASTQGPGYNEQFF. CDR3 bases: TGTGCCAGCACCCAAGGCCCGGGCTACAATGAGCAGTTCTTC.

In this sample, this clonotype turned up a few times. The J gene is TRBJ1-5, the V gene TRBV12-3 or TRBV12-4; D is ambiguous. CDR3 size: 14 residues. Trimming took 4 bases from V and 1 from J, leaving 8 bases between them. The CDR3 DNA follows: TGTGCCAGCAGTTGGCGGGAAAGCAATCAGCCCCAGCATTTT. Residues: CASSWRESNQPQHF.

This clonotype was seen many times. The chain is built from TRBV6-5 and TRBJ2-7; no reliable D call. V lost 5 bases and J lost 5, with 10 bases in between. The V gene's germline CDR1 is MNHEY and CDR2 SVGAGI. This CDR3 comprises 12 residues. The CDR3 sequence is CASSPGANEQYF. The CDR3 DNA follows: TGTGCCAGCAGTCCCGGCGCCAACGAGCAGTACTTC.

This clonotype was seen only a few times. The chain has TRBV19 and TRBJ2-1, with 7 bases that match TRBD2. The CDR3 totals 15 residues. Germline V gene sequence: CDR1 LNHDA, CDR2 SQIVND (reference sequence). The V gene end was trimmed by 6 bases and the J gene end by 4 bases; junction bases not matched to a gene: 9. The CDR3 coding sequence is TGTGCCAGTAGACCCTCTAGCGGCCAATACAATGAGCAGTTCTTC. Amino acids: CASRPSSGQYNEQFF.

This clonotype came up a few times. This sequence joins TRBV6-2 or TRBV6-3 and TRBJ2-7, with D possibly TRBD2 on 5 matching bases. CDR1 is MNHEY, CDR2 SVGEGT, per germline. The CDR3 is 12 residues long. V shed 6 bases and J shed 2 bases, with 8 bases lying between them. CDR3 region: CASSGLTYEQYF. As DNA, the CDR3 is TGTGCCAGCAGCGGACTGACCTACGAGCAGTACTTC.

This clonotype turned up a few times. The rearrangement joins TRBV7-9 to TRBJ1-1; tentative D call: TRBD1 (6 bases). Trimming took off 5 bases at V and 7 bases at J, with 20 bases between the two ends. Per the germline V gene, CDR1 is SEHNR and CDR2 is FQNEAQ (reference sequence). The CDR3 covers 15 residues. The CDR3 DNA follows: TGTGCCAGCAGCCGCAGGGGCCCGAGATTGAGTGAAGCTTTCTTT. This translates into CASSRRGPRLSEAFF.

The J gene is TRBJ1-3, the V gene TRBV7-9; D remains unclear. V was shortened by 7 bases and J by 0 bases, with 10 bases between the two germline ends. There are 14 residues in the CDR3. Per the germline V gene, CDR1 is SEHNR and CDR2 is FQNEAQ (reference sequence). CDR3: CASKGASSGNTIYF. The DNA for the CDR3 is TGTGCCAGCAAAGGAGCTAGCTCTGGAAACACCATATATTTT.

This clonotype was seen a handful of times. The rearrangement joins TRBV27 to TRBJ2-2; maybe TRBD1 (6 bases). The CDR3 is made up of 15 amino acids. The ends were cut back, 6 bases at V and 7 bases at J, with 18 bases in the middle. CDR1 and CDR2 (germline): MNHEY, SMNVEV (reference sequence). The CDR3 protein is CASSSVLGGGGELFF. The CDR3 DNA sequence: TGTGCCAGCAGCTCTGTATTAGGGGGTGGCGGGGAGCTGTTTTTT.

The rearrangement uses TRBV19 and TRBJ2-7; TRBD1 matches 9 bases. V lost 10 bases to trimming and J lost 3 bases; unmatched junction nucleotides: 13. The germline V gene has CDR1 LNHDA and CDR2 SQIVND (reference sequence). This CDR3 region has 15 residues. The CDR3 nucleotides are TGTGCCAATCCCGACCCCGGGACAGGGAGCTACGAGCAGTACGTC. Its translation is CANPDPGTGSYEQYV.

This clonotype has more than one count but fewer than ten. The chain combines TRBV9 with TRBJ2-2, with 8 nucleotides matching TRBD2. The CDR3 is made up of 16 amino acids. V was pared by 3 bases and J by 6 bases, with 10 bases of the junction left unmatched. Germline values: CDR1 SGDLS, CDR2 YYNGEE. The CDR3 reads CASSAPGLGGAGELFF. CDR3 sequence (DNA): TGTGCCAGCAGCGCCCCGGGACTAGGAGGAGCCGGGGAGCTGTTTTTT.

The rearrangement joins TRBV15 to TRBJ1-2; 8 nucleotides line up with TRBD1. The CDR3 has 14 residues. The germline CDR1 and CDR2 sequences are LNHNV and YYDKDF (reference sequence). The V gene end was trimmed by 3 bases and the J gene end by 0 bases; junction bases not matched to a gene: 0. This chain's CDR3 is CATSRDRANYGYTF. CDR3 bases: TGTGCCACCAGCAGGGACAGGGCTAACTATGGCTACACCTTC.

This clonotype showed up just a few times. The chain links TRBV7-2 to TRBJ1-1, with D unclear. CDR1 SGHTA and CDR2 FQGNSA come from the germline V gene. The CDR3 spans 13 residues. V lost 1 base, J lost 3 bases, and 6 bases lay in between. CDR3 loop: CASSLDPYTEAFF. The CDR3 nucleotides are TGTGCCAGCAGCTTAGACCCCTACACTGAAGCTTTCTTT.

V usage is TRBV29-1 and J usage is TRBJ2-5; 7 positions agree with TRBD2. There are 13 residues in the CDR3. The trim removed 4 bases at V and 4 bases at J, leaving 6 bases unmatched. Germline V gives CDR1 SQVTM, CDR2 ANQGSEA. CDR3 bases: TGCAGCGTTGTGGGGGACTACGTAGAGACCCAGTACTTC. It encodes CSVVGDYVETQYF.

The V call is TRBV6-1, the J call TRBJ2-1; D gene ambiguous. The germline gives CDR1 MNHNS, CDR2 SASEGT. The CDR3 has 17 residues. V was trimmed by 6 bases and J by 0 bases, leaving 18 bases between them. The CDR3 sequence: CASSWVGPVSSYNEQFF. The CDR3 DNA reads TGTGCCAGCAGCTGGGTGGGTCCAGTGAGCTCCTACAATGAGCAGTTCTTC.

This clonotype was seen a handful of times. J is TRBJ2-3 and V is TRBV4-1, with 9 bases aligning to TRBD2. This CDR3 contains 16 residues. The germline V gene has CDR1 MGHRA and CDR2 YSYEKL. The V and J ends lost 6 bases and 2 bases, in that order; junction bases with no gene match: 9. CDR3 loop: CASRPNLAGDTDTQYF. Written as DNA, the CDR3 is TGCGCCAGCAGGCCAAATTTAGCGGGAGACACAGATACGCAGTATTTT.

J is TRBJ2-2 and V is TRBV11-2; 8 positions agree with TRBD2. V lost 1 base and J lost 3; bases outside the gene matches: 4. The CDR3 extends over 16 amino acids. Germline V gene data show CDR1 as SGHAT and CDR2 as FQNNGV. The CDR3 sequence is CASSLGAGGYTGELFF. The CDR3 DNA follows: TGTGCCAGCAGCTTAGGGGCGGGGGGTTACACCGGGGAGCTGTTTTTT.

The chain uses TRBV2 and TRBJ2-2; either TRBD1 or TRBD2 may fit D (5 bases each). CDR1 and CDR2 from the germline V gene are SNHLY and FYNNEI. The CDR3 is 14 amino acids. V lost 6 bases, J lost 1 base, and 9 bases lay in between. The CDR3 reads CASSRDQNTGELFF. The CDR3 DNA sequence: TGTGCCAGCAGCCGGGACCAGAACACCGGGGAGCTGTTTTTT.

This clonotype turned up a few times. The rearrangement uses TRBV29-1 and TRBJ1-1; D is perhaps TRBD1 (6 bases). Germline loops: CDR1 SQVTM, CDR2 ANQGSEA. The CDR3 is 10 residues long. V shed 5 bases and J shed 8 bases, with 9 bases lying between them. CDR3 sequence (DNA): TGCAGCGTTACCGGGACAGAAGCTTTCTTT. It codes for CSVTGTEAFF.

The chain is built from TRBV6-2 or TRBV6-3 and TRBJ2-1; no definite D call. V dropped 7 bases and J dropped 3 bases, with 10 bases sitting between them. CDR1 is MNHEY and CDR2 is SVGEGT in the germline V gene. This CDR3 spans 13 amino acids. The CDR3 sequence is CASTQALYNEQFF. The CDR3 nucleotides are TGTGCCAGCACTCAGGCACTCTACAATGAGCAGTTCTTC.

In this sample, this clonotype turned up a few times. The genes are TRBV5-5 and TRBJ2-7; 7 bases agree with TRBD1. The CDR3 has 15 amino acids. V lost 4 bases, J lost 6 bases, and 13 bases stayed unmatched. Germline CDR1 SGHKS, CDR2 YYEKEE (reference sequence). DNA for the CDR3: TGTGCCAGCAGCCCGGACAGGCTGGAACTCTCCGAGCAGTACTTC. Residues: CASSPDRLELSEQYF.

This clonotype was observed a handful of times. The chain is built from TRBV4-3 and TRBJ1-3; no clear D gene. Germline loops: CDR1 LGHNA, CDR2 YSLEER. Trimming removed 1 base at V and 4 bases at J, with 11 bases between. The CDR3 covers 15 residues. The CDR3 is CASSQGLAPGNTIYF. The CDR3 coding sequence is TGCGCCAGCAGCCAAGGGCTTGCCCCCGGAAACACCATATATTTT.

Ten or more counts support this clonotype. This rearrangement joins TRBV6-5 to TRBJ1-5, with a possible D match to TRBD1 (6 bases). There are 13 residues in the CDR3. V was cut by 4 bases and J by 11 bases, with 15 bases left in between. Germline CDR1 and CDR2: MNHEY and SVGAGI. Here the CDR3 DNA reads TGTGCCAGCAGTTCGCCCGGGGGCTTGACCCAGCATTTT. Its translation: CASSSPGGLTQHF.

The chain carries TRBV30 and TRBJ2-7, with TRBD1 matching over 10 bases. Germline V gene lookup returns CDR1 GTSNPN and CDR2 SVGIG (reference sequence). Losses at the gene ends were 2 bases for V and 2 bases for J; bases not matched to a gene: 3. The CDR3 sequence is 14 residues long. The CDR3 DNA follows: TGTGCCTGGAGTTCGGGACAGGGGACCTACGAGCAGTACTTC. The encoded protein is CAWSSGQGTYEQYF.

This clonotype was counted many times. The chain links TRBV3-1 to TRBJ2-5; TRBD2 aligns across 9 bases. Per the germline V gene, CDR1 is LGHDT and CDR2 is YNNKEL (reference sequence). V shed 4 bases, J shed 1 base, and the junction held 7 bases outside the gene matches. The CDR3 loop spans 16 amino acids. CDR3 residues: CASSPSLAGLQETQYF. In nucleotides, the CDR3 is TGTGCCAGCAGCCCCAGCCTAGCGGGGCTCCAAGAGACCCAGTACTTC.

The chain employs TRBV27 and TRBJ2-5; D perhaps matches TRBD1 (6 bases). The germline CDR1 and CDR2 sequences are MNHEY and SMNVEV (reference sequence). CDR3 length: 14 amino acids. V gave up 4 bases and J gave up 5 bases, with 14 bases separating them. Written as DNA, the CDR3 is TGTGCCAGCAGTTCAACAGGGAAACTGGAGACCCAGTACTTC. As protein: CASSSTGKLETQYF.

This clonotype has only one observation. The genes are TRBV2 and TRBJ2-1; the D gene is possibly TRBD1 (6 bases). Germline V lookup: CDR1 SNHLY, CDR2 FYNNEI. Deletions cut 11 bases from V and 2 bases from J, with 10 bases between. CDR3 size: 12 residues. The CDR3 sequence: CARTGTYNEQFF. DNA of the CDR3: TGTGCCCGAACAGGGACCTACAATGAGCAGTTCTTC. The variable domain in full, with the rest retrieved from reference TRBV2 and TRBJ2-1, is EPEVTQTPSHQVTQMGQEVILRCVPISNHLYFYWYRQILGQKVEFLVSFYNNEISEKSEIFDDQFSVERPDGSNFTLKIRSTKLEDSAMYFCARTGTYNEQFFGPGTRLTVL.